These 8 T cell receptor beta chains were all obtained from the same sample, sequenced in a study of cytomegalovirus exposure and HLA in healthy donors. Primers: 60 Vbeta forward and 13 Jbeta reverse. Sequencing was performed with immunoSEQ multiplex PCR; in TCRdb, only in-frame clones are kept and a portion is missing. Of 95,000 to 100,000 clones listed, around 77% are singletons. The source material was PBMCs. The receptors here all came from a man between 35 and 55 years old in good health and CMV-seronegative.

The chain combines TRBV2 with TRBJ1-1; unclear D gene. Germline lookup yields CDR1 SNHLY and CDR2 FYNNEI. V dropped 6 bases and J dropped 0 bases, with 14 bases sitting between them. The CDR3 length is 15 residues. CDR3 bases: TGTGCCAGCAGCCCTGGGCGGGTTATGAACACTGAAGCTTTCTTT. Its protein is CASSPGRVMNTEAFF.

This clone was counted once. The CDR3 reads CASSQEAGMETQYF. CDR3 DNA: TGTGCCAGCAGCCAAGAAGCGGGAATGGAGACCCAGTACTTC. The V and J genes are TRBV4-2 and TRBJ2-5; 7 bases map to TRBD2. This CDR3 comprises 14 residues. Germline-derived CDR1 and CDR2 are LGHNA and YNFKEQ. V lost 0 bases to trimming and J lost 5 bases; unmatched junction nucleotides: 3.

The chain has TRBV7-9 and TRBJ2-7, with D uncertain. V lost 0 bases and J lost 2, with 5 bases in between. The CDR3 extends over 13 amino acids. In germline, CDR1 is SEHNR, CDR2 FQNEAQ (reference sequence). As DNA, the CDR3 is TGTGCCAGCAGCTTAGCAGGAGCCTACGAGCAGTACTTC. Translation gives CASSLAGAYEQYF.

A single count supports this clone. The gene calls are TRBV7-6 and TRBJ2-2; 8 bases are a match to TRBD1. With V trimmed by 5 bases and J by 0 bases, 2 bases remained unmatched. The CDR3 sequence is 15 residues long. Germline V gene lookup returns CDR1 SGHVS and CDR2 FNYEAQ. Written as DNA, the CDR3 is TGTGCCAGCAGCCGGACAGGGACGAACACCGGGGAGCTGTTTTTT. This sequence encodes CASSRTGTNTGELFF.

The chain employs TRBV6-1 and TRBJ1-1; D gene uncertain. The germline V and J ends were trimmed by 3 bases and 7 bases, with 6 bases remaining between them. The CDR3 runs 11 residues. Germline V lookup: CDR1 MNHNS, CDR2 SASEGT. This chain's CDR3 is CASSEEFEAFF. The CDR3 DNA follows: TGTGCCAGCAGTGAGGAGTTTGAAGCTTTCTTT.

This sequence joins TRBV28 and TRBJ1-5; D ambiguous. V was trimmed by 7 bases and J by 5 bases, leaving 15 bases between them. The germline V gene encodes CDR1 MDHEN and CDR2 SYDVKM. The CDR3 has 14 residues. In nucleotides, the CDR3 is TGTGCCAGCAAAGACCCTCAAGACTATCAGCCCCAGCATTTT. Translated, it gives CASKDPQDYQPQHF.

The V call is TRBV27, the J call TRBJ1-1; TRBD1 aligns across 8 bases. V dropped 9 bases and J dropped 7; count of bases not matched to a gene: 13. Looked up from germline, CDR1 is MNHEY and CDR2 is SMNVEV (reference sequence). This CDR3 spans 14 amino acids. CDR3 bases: TGTGCCAGTCGGGGTACAGGGGGTATGATTGAAGCTTTCTTT. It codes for CASRGTGGMIEAFF.

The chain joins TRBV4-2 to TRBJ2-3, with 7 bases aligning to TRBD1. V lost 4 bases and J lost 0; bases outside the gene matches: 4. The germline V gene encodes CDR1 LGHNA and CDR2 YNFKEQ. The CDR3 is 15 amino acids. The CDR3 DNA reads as TGTGCCAGCAGCCCCGGACAGGCTAGCACAGATACGCAGTATTTT. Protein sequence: CASSPGQASTDTQYF.